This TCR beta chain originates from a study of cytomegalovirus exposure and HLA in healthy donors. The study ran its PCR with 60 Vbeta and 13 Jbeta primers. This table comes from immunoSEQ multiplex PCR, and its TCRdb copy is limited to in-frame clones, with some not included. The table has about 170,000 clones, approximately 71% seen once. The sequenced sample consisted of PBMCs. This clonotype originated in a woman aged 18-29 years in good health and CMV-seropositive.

CDR3 in amino acids: CASSAPGEGSYEQYF. The CDR3 DNA follows: TGCGCCAGCAGCGCGCCCGGGGAGGGCTCCTACGAGCAGTACTTC. The V and J genes are TRBV5-1 and TRBJ2-7; TRBD2 matches 7 bases. The junction had 7 bases not matched to a gene; V was cut back by 4 bases and J by 0 bases. From germline, CDR1 is SGHRS and CDR2 YFSETQ. This CDR3 comprises 15 residues.